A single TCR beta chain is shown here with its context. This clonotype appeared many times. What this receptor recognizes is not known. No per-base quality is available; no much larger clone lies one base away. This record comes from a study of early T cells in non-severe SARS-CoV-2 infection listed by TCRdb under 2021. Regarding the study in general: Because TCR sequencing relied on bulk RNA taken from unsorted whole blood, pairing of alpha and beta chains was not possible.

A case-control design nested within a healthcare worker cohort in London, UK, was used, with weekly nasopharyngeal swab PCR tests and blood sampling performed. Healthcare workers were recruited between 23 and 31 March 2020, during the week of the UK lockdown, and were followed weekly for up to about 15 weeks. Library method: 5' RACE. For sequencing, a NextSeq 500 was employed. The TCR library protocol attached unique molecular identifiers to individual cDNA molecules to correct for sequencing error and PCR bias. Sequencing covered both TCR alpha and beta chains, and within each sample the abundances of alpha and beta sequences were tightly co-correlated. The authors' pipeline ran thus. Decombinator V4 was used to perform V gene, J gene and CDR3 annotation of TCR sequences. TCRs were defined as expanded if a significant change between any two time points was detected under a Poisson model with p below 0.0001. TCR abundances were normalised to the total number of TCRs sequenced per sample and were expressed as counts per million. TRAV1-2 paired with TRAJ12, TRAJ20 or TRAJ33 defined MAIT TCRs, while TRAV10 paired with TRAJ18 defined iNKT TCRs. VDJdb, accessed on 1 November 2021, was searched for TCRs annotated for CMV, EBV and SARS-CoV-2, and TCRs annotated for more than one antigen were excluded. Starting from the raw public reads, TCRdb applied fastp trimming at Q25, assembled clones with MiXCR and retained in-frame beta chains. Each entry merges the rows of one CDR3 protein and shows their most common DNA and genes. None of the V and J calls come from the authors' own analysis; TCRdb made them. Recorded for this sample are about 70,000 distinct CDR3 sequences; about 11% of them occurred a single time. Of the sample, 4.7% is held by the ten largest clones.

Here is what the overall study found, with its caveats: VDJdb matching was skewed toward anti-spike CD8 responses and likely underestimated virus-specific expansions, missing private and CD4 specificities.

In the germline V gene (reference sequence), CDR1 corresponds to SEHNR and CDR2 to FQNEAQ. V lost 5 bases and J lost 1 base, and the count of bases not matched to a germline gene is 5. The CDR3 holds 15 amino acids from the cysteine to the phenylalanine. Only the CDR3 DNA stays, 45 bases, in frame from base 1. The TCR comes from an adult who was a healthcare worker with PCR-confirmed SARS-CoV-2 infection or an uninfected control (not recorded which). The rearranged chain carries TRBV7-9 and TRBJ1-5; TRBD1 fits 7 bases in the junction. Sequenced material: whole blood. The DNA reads TGTGCCAGCAGCCAGACAGGGCCGAGCAATCAGCCCCAGCATTTT. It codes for CASSQTGPSNQPQHF.